These 30 T cell receptor beta chains were sequenced from one sample in a study of cytomegalovirus exposure and HLA in healthy donors. Use of 60 Vbeta and 13 Jbeta primers characterized the PCR. Clones were read by immunoSEQ multiplex PCR, and TCRdb kept only the in-frame ones, dropping some. In the table there are 150,000 to 200,000 clones, more than 9.5% of which are singletons. The sequenced sample consisted of PBMCs. The receptors were gathered from a man aged 45-65 years in good health and CMV-seropositive.

This chain connects TRBV29-1 to TRBJ2-1, with 7 bases identical to TRBD2. Looked up from germline, CDR1 is SQVTM and CDR2 is ANQGSEA. This CDR3 spans 10 amino acids. CDR3 amino acids: CSGGGLEQFF. The DNA for the CDR3 is TGCAGTGGGGGAGGGCTTGAGCAGTTCTTC.

This chain joins TRBV6-4 and TRBJ1-2, with 7 bases that match TRBD1. The CDR3 runs 15 residues. V was clipped by 2 bases and J by 1 base; unmatched bases: 4. Germline CDR1 and CDR2: MRHNA and SNTAGT. CDR3 amino acids: CASSDGTANNYGYTF. The CDR3 nucleotides read TGTGCCAGCAGTGACGGGACAGCCAATAACTATGGCTACACCTTC.

The genes are TRBV18 and TRBJ1-5; no firm D call. Deletions cut 1 base from V and 10 bases from J, with 11 bases between. Germline lookup yields CDR1 KGHSH and CDR2 LQKENI. CDR3 length equals 13 residues. The CDR3 DNA reads TGTGCCAGCTCACCACGGGCGACCCACCCCCAGCATTTT. Protein sequence: CASSPRATHPQHF.

This clone was observed a few times. The V and J genes are TRBV7-2 and TRBJ2-3; D possibly corresponds to TRBD2 (6 bases). Germline-derived CDR1 and CDR2 are SGHTA and FQGNSA. This CDR3 comprises 15 residues. V was cut by 2 bases and J by 4 bases, with 13 bases left in between. DNA for the CDR3: TGTGCCAGCAGCTTACTTAGCGGAGCCCCAGATACGCAGTATTTT. It yields the protein CASSLLSGAPDTQYF.

The chain couples TRBV7-2 to TRBJ2-5, with 8 nucleotides matching TRBD2. The CDR3 is made up of 14 amino acids. Germline CDR1 SGHTA, CDR2 FQGNSA. The V segment lost 4 bases and the J segment 5 bases; nucleotides outside the gene matches: 6. The chain's CDR3 is CASSSGGARETQYF. The DNA of the CDR3 is TGTGCCAGCAGCTCCGGGGGGGCGAGGGAGACCCAGTACTTC.

The chain has TRBV7-9 and TRBJ1-1, with 7 bases lining up with TRBD1. The CDR3 is 14 amino acids. Germline V CDR1 and CDR2: SEHNR, FQNEAQ (reference sequence). V lost 0 bases to trimming and J lost 6 bases; unmatched junction nucleotides: 4. CDR3 in DNA: TGTGCCAGCAGCTTAGCTACAGGGGCCGCTGAAGCTTTCTTT. Its translation: CASSLATGAAEAFF.

The CDR3 loop is CASSLGHPLYGYTF. CDR3 nucleotide sequence: TGTGCCAGCAGTTTAGGACACCCCCTCTATGGCTACACCTTC. The V and J genes are TRBV28 and TRBJ1-2; a weak D match, TRBD1 (5 bases). The CDR3 extends over 14 amino acids. The germline V and J ends were trimmed by 2 bases and 4 bases, with 11 bases remaining between them. Germline V gives CDR1 MDHEN, CDR2 SYDVKM.

This chain links TRBV2 with TRBJ2-2; D call uncertain. The V and J ends lost 4 bases and 2 bases respectively, with 17 bases between them. Germline CDR1 SNHLY, CDR2 FYNNEI. The CDR3 is made up of 17 amino acids. This CDR3 reads CASSGGATSSNTGELFF. In DNA, the CDR3 is TGTGCCAGCAGTGGCGGCGCGACCAGCTCAAACACCGGGGAGCTGTTTTTT. Drawing the rest from reference TRBV2 and TRBJ2-2, the complete variable domain is EPEVTQTPSHQVTQMGQEVILRCVPISNHLYFYWYRQILGQKVEFLVSFYNNEISEKSEIFDDQFSVERPDGSNFTLKIRSTKLEDSAMYFCASSGGATSSNTGELFFGEGSRLTVL.

CDR3 nucleotide sequence: TGTGCCAGCAGCGTAGACTTTGGTGGGGGGGCCACTGAAGCTTTCTTT. Residues: CASSVDFGGGATEAFF. This chain links TRBV9 with TRBJ1-1; tentative D call: TRBD1 (6 bases). The CDR3 spans 16 residues. Germline CDR1 is SGDLS and CDR2 is YYNGEE. V lost 0 bases and J lost 4, with 16 bases in between.

This chain uses TRBV30 with TRBJ2-7; 9 bases line up with TRBD1. V shed 4 bases, J shed 3 bases, and the junction held 7 bases outside the gene matches. Germline CDR1 reads GTSNPN; CDR2 reads SVGIG (reference sequence). The CDR3 is made up of 14 amino acids. This CDR3 is CAWIRQGVFYEQYF. The CDR3 coding sequence is TGTGCCTGGATTAGACAGGGGGTTTTCTACGAGCAGTACTTC.

The V call is TRBV19, the J call TRBJ1-1, with 10 bases aligning to TRBD1. V gave up 5 bases and J gave up 5 bases; unmatched junction bases: 5. The CDR3 loop spans 14 amino acids. CDR1 LNHDA and CDR2 SQIVND come from the germline V gene (reference sequence). CDR3 sequence: CASSPGTGETEAFF. CDR3 nucleotides: TGTGCCAGTAGTCCCGGGACAGGGGAAACTGAAGCTTTCTTT.

The CDR3 nucleotides read TGTGCCAGTGGGCTTTGGGCCAACGTCCTGACTTTC. Protein: CASGLWANVLTF. The rearrangement links TRBV11-2 to TRBJ2-6, with D hard to call. V shed 9 bases and J shed 5 bases, with 8 bases lying between them. Per the germline V gene, CDR1 is SGHAT and CDR2 is FQNNGV. This CDR3 contains 12 residues.

This clone appeared a few times. This rearrangement joins TRBV7-9 to TRBJ1-5; D is undetermined. Germline V CDR1 and CDR2: SEHNR, FQNEAQ (reference sequence). V was trimmed by 1 base and J by 6 bases, leaving 13 bases between them. This CDR3 region has 15 residues. The DNA for the CDR3 is TGTGCCAGCAGCTTAGGGGCGGGCCCCAGTCAGCCCCAGCATTTT. As protein: CASSLGAGPSQPQHF. The full variable domain, completed using reference TRBV7-9 and TRBJ1-5, is DTGVSQNPRHKITKRGQNVTFRCDPISEHNRLYWYRQTLGQGPEFLTYFQNEAQLEKSRLLSDRFSAERPKGSFSTLEIQRTEQGDSAMYLCASSLGAGPSQPQHFGDGTRLSIL.

This clone was counted a few times. The chain recombines TRBV2 with TRBJ2-1; 7 bases are a match to TRBD2. Germline V CDR1 and CDR2: SNHLY, FYNNEI. With 2 bases clipped from V and 7 bases from J, the junction kept 8 bases outside the gene matches. The CDR3 runs 15 residues. The CDR3 bases are TGTGCCAGCAGTGAACTTGAAGGGACTACGAATGAGCAGTTCTTC. Protein product: CASSELEGTTNEQFF.

In its sample, this clone was seen a few times. CDR3 nucleotide sequence: TGCGCCAGCAGCAGGACCCGGACAGGGGAAGAGACCCAGTACTTC. The encoded protein is CASSRTRTGEETQYF. V usage is TRBV5-1 and J usage is TRBJ2-5; 9 positions agree with TRBD1. Germline lookup yields CDR1 SGHRS and CDR2 YFSETQ. The CDR3 extends over 15 amino acids. With 4 bases clipped from V and 3 bases from J, the junction kept 7 bases outside the gene matches.

In this sample, this clone turned up a few times. The chain recombines TRBV6-1 with TRBJ2-2; D might be TRBD1 (6 bases). V was cut by 6 bases and J by 4 bases, with 12 bases left in between. Germline V gives CDR1 MNHNS, CDR2 SASEGT. The CDR3 length is 14 residues. The CDR3 DNA sequence: TGTGCCAGCAGCCTACAGGGACCCACCGGGGAGCTGTTTTTT. Amino acid sequence: CASSLQGPTGELFF.

This chain connects TRBV29-1 to TRBJ1-3; no reliable D call. This CDR3 has 12 residues. The V end was cut by 1 base, the J end by 4 bases, with 5 bases between. The germline gives CDR1 SQVTM, CDR2 ANQGSEA. The chain's CDR3 is CSVEGEGNTIYF. CDR3 nucleotide sequence: TGCAGCGTTGAAGGGGAGGGAAACACCATATATTTT.

This rearrangement joins TRBV29-1 to TRBJ1-3; D remains unclear. The CDR3 covers 14 residues. Trimming stripped 4 bases from V and 0 bases from J, with 10 bases between. The V gene's germline CDR1 is SQVTM and CDR2 ANQGSEA. CDR3 nucleotides: TGCAGCGTTGTTTGGCAGTCCTCTGGAAACACCATATATTTT. Its translation: CSVVWQSSGNTIYF.

This clone appeared a few times. V gene TRBV7-9 combines with J gene TRBJ1-2; 7 nucleotides line up with TRBD1. The CDR3 spans 14 residues. V lost 5 bases to trimming and J lost 4 bases; unmatched junction nucleotides: 7. The germline gives CDR1 SEHNR, CDR2 FQNEAQ (reference sequence). This CDR3 reads CASSQQQGTYGYTF. CDR3 DNA: TGTGCCAGCAGCCAACAACAGGGGACCTATGGCTACACCTTC.

A few counts support this clone. The rearrangement uses TRBV19 and TRBJ1-5; TRBD1 agrees at 8 bases. Unmatched junction bases numbered 8, after V lost 4 bases and J lost 9 bases. The CDR3 covers 14 residues. CDR1 is LNHDA, CDR2 SQIVND, per germline (reference sequence). Here the CDR3 reads CASSKTGAEGPQHF. CDR3 bases: TGTGCCAGTAGTAAGACAGGGGCCGAAGGGCCCCAGCATTTT.

This chain links TRBV9 with TRBJ1-1, with D possibly TRBD1 on 6 matching bases. V lost 4 bases and J 1 base, leaving 14 bases between the germline ends. The CDR3 loop spans 15 amino acids. Germline assignment: CDR1 SGDLS and CDR2 YYNGEE. The CDR3 is CASSTGGLRNTEAFF. The CDR3, as DNA: TGTGCCAGCAGCACGGGGGGGCTCAGGAACACTGAAGCTTTCTTT. Variable domain in full (rest from reference TRBV9 and TRBJ1-1): DSGVTQTPKHLITATGQRVTLRCSPRSGDLSVYWYQQSLDQGLQFLIQYYNGEERAKGNILERFSAQQFPDLHSELNLSSLELGDSALYFCASSTGGLRNTEAFFGQGTRLTVV.

Comments on this clone: Distinct nucleotide sequences in the sample also encode this CDR3. This chain connects TRBV7-2 to TRBJ1-1; 7 bases align to TRBD1. Trimming took 3 bases from V and 2 from J; bases not matched to a gene: 3. CDR3 length: 14 amino acids. CDR1 is SGHTA, CDR2 FQGNSA, per germline. The CDR3 loop is CASSFDRVNTEAFF. In nucleotides, the CDR3 is TGTGCCAGCAGCTTCGACAGGGTAAACACTGAAGCTTTCTTT.

By share, this clone ranks as medium-sized. The V and J genes are TRBV11-3 and TRBJ2-4; TRBD1 aligns across 10 bases. Germline CDR1 and CDR2: SGHNT and YENEEA. This CDR3 has 17 residues. With V trimmed by 6 bases and J by 1 base, 9 bases remained unmatched. CDR3 region: CASRYIPGQGAKNIQYF. Here the CDR3 DNA reads TGTGCCAGCAGATACATACCGGGACAGGGGGCCAAAAACATTCAGTACTTC. Variable domain in full (rest from reference TRBV11-3 and TRBJ2-4): EAGVVQSPRYKIIEKKQPVAFWCNPISGHNTLYWYLQNLGQGPELLIRYENEEAVDDSQLPKDRFSAERLKGVDSTLKIQPAELGDSAVYLCASRYIPGQGAKNIQYFGAGTRLSVL.

This clone was seen a few times. The chain links TRBV19 to TRBJ1-1; D perhaps matches TRBD1 (6 bases). Germline V gene data show CDR1 as LNHDA and CDR2 as SQIVND (reference sequence). The CDR3 consists of 16 residues. Trimming pared 4 bases from V and 11 bases from J, leaving 26 bases between. The CDR3: CASSRTTGSSPPFAFF. CDR3 nucleotides: TGTGCCAGTAGTAGAACCACAGGGTCTAGTCCCCCCTTCGCTTTCTTT.

The chain carries TRBV11-1 and TRBJ2-7; maybe TRBD1 (6 bases). Germline assignment: CDR1 SGHAT and CDR2 FQDESV (reference sequence). Between the trimmed V and J ends, which lost 5 bases and 2 bases, there was a span of 10 bases. CDR3 size: 13 residues. DNA of the CDR3: TGTGCCAGCAGCATCGGACAGACCTACGAGCAGTACTTC. This gives the protein CASSIGQTYEQYF.

This clone was counted between two and nine times. J is TRBJ1-5 and V is TRBV18, with D possibly TRBD1 on 6 matching bases. The germline V gene has CDR1 KGHSH and CDR2 LQKENI. The V end lost 3 bases, the J end lost 7 bases, and 13 bases lay between the germline ends. The CDR3 sequence is 14 residues long. CDR3 amino acids: CASSPTGGGQPQHF. DNA of the CDR3: TGTGCCAGCTCACCCACGGGAGGGGGGCAGCCCCAGCATTTT.

The chain employs TRBV5-5 and TRBJ2-7; perhaps TRBD1 as D (6 bases). The CDR3 is 14 amino acids. Per the germline V gene, CDR1 is SGHKS and CDR2 is YYEKEE (reference sequence). Trimming took off 0 bases at V and 7 bases at J, with 14 bases between the two ends. The chain's CDR3 is CASSLDLGAREQYV. CDR3 nucleotides: TGTGCCAGCAGCTTGGATTTGGGGGCGAGAGAGCAGTACGTC.

The chain employs TRBV21-1 and TRBJ2-2; the tabulated D call, TRBD2, remains unverified against the DNA. TRBV21-1 is labeled a pseudogene. The CDR3 loop spans 15 amino acids. The CDR3 region has the DNA TGTGCCAGCAGCAACAAACAGGGAGGGATCGGGGAGCTGTTTTTT. This encodes CASSNKQGGIGELFF.

The CDR3 loop is CASSQGTKSSYEQYV. The CDR3 coding sequence is TGTGCCAGCAGTCAAGGGACAAAGAGCTCCTACGAGCAGTACGTC. This chain joins TRBV6-1 and TRBJ2-7, with TRBD1 as a possible D gene (6 bases). Germline V gene data show CDR1 as MNHNS and CDR2 as SASEGT. Trimming pared 5 bases from V and 0 bases from J, leaving 14 bases between. The CDR3 is 15 residues long.

The chain is built from TRBV7-2 and TRBJ2-7, with 9 bases identical to TRBD2. The J segment lost 3 bases and the V segment lost 5 bases, leaving 8 bases of the junction unmatched. Per the germline V gene, CDR1 is SGHTA and CDR2 is FQGNSA. The CDR3 extends over 15 amino acids. As DNA, the CDR3 is TGTGCCAGCAGCGAAGCGTCTAGCGGGATCTACGAGCAGTACGTC. It yields the protein CASSEASSGIYEQYV.